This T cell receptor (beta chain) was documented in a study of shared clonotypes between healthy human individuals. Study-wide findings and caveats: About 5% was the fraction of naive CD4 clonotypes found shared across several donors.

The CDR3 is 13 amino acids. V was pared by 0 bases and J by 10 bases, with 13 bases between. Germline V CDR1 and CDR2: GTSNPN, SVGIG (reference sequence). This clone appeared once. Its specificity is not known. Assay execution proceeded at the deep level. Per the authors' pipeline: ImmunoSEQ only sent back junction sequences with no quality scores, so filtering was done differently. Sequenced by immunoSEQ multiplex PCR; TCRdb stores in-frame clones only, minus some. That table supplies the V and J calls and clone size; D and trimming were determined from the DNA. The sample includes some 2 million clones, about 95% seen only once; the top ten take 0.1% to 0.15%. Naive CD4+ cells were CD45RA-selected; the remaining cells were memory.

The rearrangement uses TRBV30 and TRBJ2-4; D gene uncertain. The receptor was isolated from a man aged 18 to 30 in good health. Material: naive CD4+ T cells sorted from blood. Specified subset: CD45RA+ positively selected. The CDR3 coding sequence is TGTGCCTGGAGTGTACCATCCCTAAGGATTCAGTACTTC. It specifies CAWSVPSLRIQYF. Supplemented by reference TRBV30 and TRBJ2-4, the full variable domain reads SQTIHQWPATLVQPVGSPLSLECTVEGTSNPNLYWYRQAAGRGLQLLFYSVGIGQISSEVPQNLSASRPQDRQFILSSKKLLLSDSGFYLCAWSVPSLRIQYFGAGTRLSVL.